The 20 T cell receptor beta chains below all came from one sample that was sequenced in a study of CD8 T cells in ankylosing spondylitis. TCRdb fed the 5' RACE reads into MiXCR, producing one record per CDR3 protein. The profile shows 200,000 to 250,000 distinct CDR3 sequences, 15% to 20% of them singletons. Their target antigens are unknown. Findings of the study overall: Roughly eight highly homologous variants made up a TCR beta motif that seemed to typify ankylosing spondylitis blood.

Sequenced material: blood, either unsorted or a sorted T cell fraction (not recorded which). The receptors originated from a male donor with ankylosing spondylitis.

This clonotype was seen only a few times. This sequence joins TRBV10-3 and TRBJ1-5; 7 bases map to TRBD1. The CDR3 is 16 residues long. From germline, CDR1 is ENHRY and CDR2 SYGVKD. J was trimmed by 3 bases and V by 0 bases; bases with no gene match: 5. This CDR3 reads CAISESTGNHNQPQHF. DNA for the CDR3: TGTGCCATCAGTGAGTCGACAGGGAACCACAATCAGCCCCAGCATTTT.

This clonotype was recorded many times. In nucleotides, the CDR3 is TGCGCCAGCAGCCAAGGGACGAGCGGGAGGTCCCCCACAGATACGCAGTATTTT. Translating it yields CASSQGTSGRSPTDTQYF. The chain carries TRBV4-3 and TRBJ2-3; 9 positions match TRBD2. The CDR3 contains 18 residues. Germline CDR1 and CDR2: LGHNA and YSLEER. J was trimmed by 2 bases and V by 1 base; bases with no gene match: 10.

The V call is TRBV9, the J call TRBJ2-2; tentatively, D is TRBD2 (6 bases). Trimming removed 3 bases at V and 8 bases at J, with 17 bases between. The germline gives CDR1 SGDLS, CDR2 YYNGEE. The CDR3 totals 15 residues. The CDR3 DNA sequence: TGTGCCAGCAGCGCAACCGCGGGGAGCTCGGGGGAGCTGTTTTTT. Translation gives CASSATAGSSGELFF.

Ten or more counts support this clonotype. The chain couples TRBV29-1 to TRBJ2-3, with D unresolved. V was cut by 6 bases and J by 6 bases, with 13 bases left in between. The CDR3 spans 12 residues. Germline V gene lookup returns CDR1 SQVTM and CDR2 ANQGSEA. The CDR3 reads CSVPGGSDTQYF. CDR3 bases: TGCAGCGTCCCCGGCGGTTCTGATACGCAGTATTTT.

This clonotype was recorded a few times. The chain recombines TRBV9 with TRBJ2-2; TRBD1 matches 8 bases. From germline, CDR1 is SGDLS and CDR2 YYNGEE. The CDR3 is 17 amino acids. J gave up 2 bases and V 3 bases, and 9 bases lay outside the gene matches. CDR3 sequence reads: CASSENTRGRNTGELFF. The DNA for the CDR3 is TGTGCCAGCAGCGAAAACACCAGGGGGCGCAACACCGGGGAGCTGTTTTTT.

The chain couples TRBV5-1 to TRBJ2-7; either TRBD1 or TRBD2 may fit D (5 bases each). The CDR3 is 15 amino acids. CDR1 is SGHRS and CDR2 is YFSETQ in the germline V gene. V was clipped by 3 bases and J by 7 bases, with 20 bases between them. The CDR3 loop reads CASSWGPGVGEEQYF. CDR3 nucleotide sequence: TGCGCCAGCAGCTGGGGACCGGGCGTCGGGGAGGAGCAGTACTTC.

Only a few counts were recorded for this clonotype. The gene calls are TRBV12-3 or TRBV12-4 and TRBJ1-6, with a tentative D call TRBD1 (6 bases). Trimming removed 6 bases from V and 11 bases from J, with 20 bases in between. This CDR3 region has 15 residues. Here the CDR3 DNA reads TGTGCCAGCAGCCTCACCGGGACTGCAGGGGCACCCCTCCACTTT. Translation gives CASSLTGTAGAPLHF.

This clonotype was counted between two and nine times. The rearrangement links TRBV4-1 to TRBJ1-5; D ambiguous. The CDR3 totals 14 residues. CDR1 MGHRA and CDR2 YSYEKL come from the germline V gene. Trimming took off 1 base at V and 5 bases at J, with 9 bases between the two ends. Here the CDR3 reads CASSQGGPYQPQHF. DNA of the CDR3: TGCGCCAGCAGCCAAGGGGGTCCGTATCAGCCCCAGCATTTT.

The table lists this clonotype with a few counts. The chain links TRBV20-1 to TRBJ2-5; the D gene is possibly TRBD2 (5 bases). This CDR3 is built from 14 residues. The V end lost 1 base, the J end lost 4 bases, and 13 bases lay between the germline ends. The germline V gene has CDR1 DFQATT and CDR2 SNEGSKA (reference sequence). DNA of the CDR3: TGCAGTGCTAGAGGAGAGAGCGGATTAGAGACCCAGTACTTC. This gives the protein CSARGESGLETQYF.

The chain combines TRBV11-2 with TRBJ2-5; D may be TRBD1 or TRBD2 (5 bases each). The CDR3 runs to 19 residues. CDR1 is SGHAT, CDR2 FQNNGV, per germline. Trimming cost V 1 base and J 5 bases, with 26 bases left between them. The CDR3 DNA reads TGTGCCAGCAGCTTAGGGTGGGATGCACAGGTTCCCAGGAGGGAGACCCAGTACTTC. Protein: CASSLGWDAQVPRRETQYF.

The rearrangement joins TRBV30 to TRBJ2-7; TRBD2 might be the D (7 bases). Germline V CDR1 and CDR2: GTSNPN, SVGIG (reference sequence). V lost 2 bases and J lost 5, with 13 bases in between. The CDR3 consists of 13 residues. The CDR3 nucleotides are TGTGCCTGGAGTCTAGGGGGGGCCAACGAGCAGTACTTC. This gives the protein CAWSLGGANEQYF.

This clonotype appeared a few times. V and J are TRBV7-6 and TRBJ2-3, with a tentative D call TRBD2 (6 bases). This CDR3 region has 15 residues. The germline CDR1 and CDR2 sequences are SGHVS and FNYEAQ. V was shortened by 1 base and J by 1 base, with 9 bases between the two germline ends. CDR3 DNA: TGTGCCAGCAGCTTAGAGGGACTTCGCACAGATACGCAGTATTTT. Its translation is CASSLEGLRTDTQYF.

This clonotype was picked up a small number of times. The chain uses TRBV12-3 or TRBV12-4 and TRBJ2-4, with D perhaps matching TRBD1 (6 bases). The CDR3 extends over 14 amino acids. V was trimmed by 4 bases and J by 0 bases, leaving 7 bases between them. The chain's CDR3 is CASSSGVAKNIQYF. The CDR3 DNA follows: TGTGCCAGCAGTTCAGGGGTAGCCAAAAACATTCAGTACTTC.

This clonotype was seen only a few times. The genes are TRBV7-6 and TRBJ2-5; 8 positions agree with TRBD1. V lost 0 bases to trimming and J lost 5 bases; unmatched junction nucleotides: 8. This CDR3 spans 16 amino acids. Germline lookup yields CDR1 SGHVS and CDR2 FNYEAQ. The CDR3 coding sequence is TGTGCCAGCAGCTTAGCGGGACAGGCAATGGTGGAGACCCAGTACTTC. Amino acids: CASSLAGQAMVETQYF. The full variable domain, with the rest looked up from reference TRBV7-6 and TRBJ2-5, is GAGVSQSPRYKVTKRGQDVALRCDPISGHVSLYWYRQALGQGPEFLTYFNYEAQQDKSGLPNDRFSAERPEGSISTLTIQRTEQRDSAMYRCASSLAGQAMVETQYFGPGTRLLVL.

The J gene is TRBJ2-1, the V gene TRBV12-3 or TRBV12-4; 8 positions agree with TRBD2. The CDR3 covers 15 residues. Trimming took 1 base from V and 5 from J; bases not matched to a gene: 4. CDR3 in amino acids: CASSLGLAGHNEQFF. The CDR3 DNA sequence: TGTGCCAGCAGTTTAGGGCTAGCGGGCCACAATGAGCAGTTCTTC.

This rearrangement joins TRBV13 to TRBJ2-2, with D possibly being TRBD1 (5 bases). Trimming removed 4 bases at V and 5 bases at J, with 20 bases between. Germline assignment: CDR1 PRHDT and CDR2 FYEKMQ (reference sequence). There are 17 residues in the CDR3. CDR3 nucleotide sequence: TGTGCCAGCAGCTCCGCTATGGAAGGGGCGCGGACCGGGGAGCTGTTTTTT. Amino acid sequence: CASSSAMEGARTGELFF.

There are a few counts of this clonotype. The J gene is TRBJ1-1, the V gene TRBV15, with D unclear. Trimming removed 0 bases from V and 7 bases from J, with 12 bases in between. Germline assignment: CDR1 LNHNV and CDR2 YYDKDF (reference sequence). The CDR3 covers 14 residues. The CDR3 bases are TGTGCCACCAGCAGAGAAGAGGTGGAGTATGAAGCTTTCTTT. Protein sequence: CATSREEVEYEAFF.

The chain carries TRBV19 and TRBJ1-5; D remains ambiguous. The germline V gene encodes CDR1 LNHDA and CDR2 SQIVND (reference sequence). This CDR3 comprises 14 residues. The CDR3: CATSFGWGNQPQHF. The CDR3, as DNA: TGTGCAACGAGCTTCGGCTGGGGCAATCAGCCCCAGCATTTT.

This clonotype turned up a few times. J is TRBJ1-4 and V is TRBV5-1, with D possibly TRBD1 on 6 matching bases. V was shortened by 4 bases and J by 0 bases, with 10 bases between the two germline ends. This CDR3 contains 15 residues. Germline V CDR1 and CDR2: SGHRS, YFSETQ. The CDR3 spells CASSAEGATNEKLFF. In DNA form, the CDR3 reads TGCGCCAGCAGCGCTGAGGGGGCAACTAATGAAAAACTGTTTTTT.

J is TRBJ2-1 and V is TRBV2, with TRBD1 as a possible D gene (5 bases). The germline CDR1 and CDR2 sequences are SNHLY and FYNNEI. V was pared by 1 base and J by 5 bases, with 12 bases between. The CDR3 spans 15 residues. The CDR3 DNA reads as TGTGCCAGCAGTGAAGTCAAGGGGCTTGACAATGAGCAGTTCTTC. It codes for CASSEVKGLDNEQFF. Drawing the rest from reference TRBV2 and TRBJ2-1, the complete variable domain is EPEVTQTPSHQVTQMGQEVILRCVPISNHLYFYWYRQILGQKVEFLVSFYNNEISEKSEIFDDQFSVERPDGSNFTLKIRSTKLEDSAMYFCASSEVKGLDNEQFFGPGTRLTVL.